This T cell receptor (beta chain) was captured by sequencing in a study of Ad26.COV2.S vaccination and SARS-CoV-2 variants. Study outcomes and limitations: Breadth and depth estimates from TCRs may understate total T cell responses.

Comment on this clone: Its antigen is unidentified.

CDR3 size: 15 residues. Profiled with immunoSEQ multiplex PCR; TCRdb holds only in-frame clones, not every one. The sample has some 190,000 clones, roughly 89% seen once. The chain recombines TRBV21-1 with TRBJ2-1; the table assigns TRBD2, which was not confirmed against the DNA. TRBV21-1 is tagged as a pseudogene. The starting material was peripheral blood, obtained after recovery from COVID-19. The origin of this receptor is a human donor who had recovered from COVID-19. DNA of the CDR3: TGTGCCAGCAGCAAAACCGGGAAAGTCCCCTTCGAGCAGTTCTTC. It specifies CASSKTGKVPFEQFF.